Listed here are 9 T cell receptor beta chains from one sample, sequenced in a study of CD8 T cells in Susac syndrome. RNA, at about 0.5 to 1 ug, was reverse transcribed with random hexamers. Each CDR3 protein gets one entry after TCRdb re-called the immunoSEQ multiplex PCR reads with MiXCR. The sample includes tens of thousands of distinct CDR3 sequences, approximately 94% of them seen just once. Material for sequencing was CD8+ T cells from PBMCs. These receptors were taken from a human donor with multiple sclerosis.

This clonotype was picked up a small number of times. The chain joins TRBV3-1 to TRBJ2-7, with 7 nucleotides matching TRBD1. This CDR3 contains 15 residues. Germline trimming cut 4 bases from V and 5 bases from J; bases unmatched to any gene: 11. The germline gives CDR1 LGHDT, CDR2 YNNKEL (reference sequence). The CDR3 loop reads CASSPRDRVGHEQYF. CDR3 nucleotides: TGTGCCAGCAGCCCGAGGGACAGAGTGGGCCACGAGCAGTACTTC.

The V call is TRBV7-9, the J call TRBJ1-5, with TRBD1 matching 8 bases. The trim removed 8 bases at V and 6 bases at J, leaving 6 bases unmatched. This CDR3 is built from 13 residues. The germline gives CDR1 SEHNR, CDR2 FQNEAQ (reference sequence). CDR3 sequence (DNA): TGTGCCAGCGGGACAGGCCTTTTTCAGCCCCAGCATTTT. This encodes CASGTGLFQPQHF.

This chain connects TRBV6-6 to TRBJ1-1; D remains ambiguous. The germline V gene has CDR1 MNHNY and CDR2 SVGAGI (reference sequence). V was pared by 6 bases and J by 1 base, with 9 bases between. The CDR3 contains 13 residues. The chain's CDR3 is CASSRNTNTEAFF. CDR3 DNA sequence: TGTGCCAGCAGCCGGAACACGAACACTGAAGCTTTCTTT.

The chain joins TRBV5-1 to TRBJ2-1; D not resolved. Germline loops: CDR1 SGHRS, CDR2 YFSETQ. V dropped 0 bases and J dropped 6 bases, with 7 bases sitting between them. This CDR3 comprises 13 residues. The CDR3 reads CASSLVGPNEQFF. The DNA of the CDR3 is TGCGCCAGCAGCTTGGTCGGGCCCAATGAGCAGTTCTTC.

This clonotype came up once. The CDR3 nucleotides are TGCAGTGCTAGACAACAGGGAGGGGAGACCCAGTACTTC. Its protein product is CSARQQGGETQYF. The chain carries TRBV20-1 and TRBJ2-5; D possibly corresponds to TRBD2 (7 bases). Trimming took 2 bases from V and 5 from J, leaving 12 bases between them. The CDR3 runs 13 residues. Germline V gene data show CDR1 as DFQATT and CDR2 as SNEGSKA (reference sequence).

The chain joins TRBV29-1 to TRBJ2-5, with 7 bases lining up with TRBD2. Germline assignment: CDR1 SQVTM and CDR2 ANQGSEA. The CDR3 runs to 16 residues. Trimming took 3 bases from V and 5 from J; bases not matched to a gene: 15. The CDR3 coding sequence is TGCAGCGTTGACGGTCACTGGGACTACTCCCCGGAGACCCAGTACTTC. Amino acid sequence: CSVDGHWDYSPETQYF.

V is TRBV12-3 or TRBV12-4 and J is TRBJ2-3; maybe TRBD1 (5 bases). Trimming shortened V by 5 bases and J by 2 bases, and 14 bases separated the two germline ends. The CDR3 loop spans 15 amino acids. This CDR3 reads CASSQRQRSTDTQYF. The CDR3 DNA reads TGTGCCAGCAGTCAAAGACAGAGATCCACAGATACGCAGTATTTT.

V and J are TRBV7-6 and TRBJ1-1; D is ambiguous. V was trimmed by 1 base and J by 5 bases, leaving 8 bases between them. CDR1 is SGHVS and CDR2 is FNYEAQ in the germline V gene. The CDR3 is 13 residues long. The CDR3 is CASSLEVGTEAFF. DNA for the CDR3: TGTGCCAGCAGCTTAGAGGTGGGGACTGAAGCTTTCTTT.

The chain carries TRBV5-1 and TRBJ2-7, with 8 bases lining up with TRBD2. V trimming: 3 bases; J trimming: 2 bases; junction bases outside the gene matches: 10. CDR1 and CDR2 from the germline V gene are SGHRS and YFSETQ. The CDR3 spans 16 residues. The chain's CDR3 is CASSWPPGGQTYEQYF. The CDR3, as DNA: TGCGCCAGCAGCTGGCCCCCGGGAGGGCAAACCTACGAGCAGTACTTC.